Described below is a single TCR beta chain sequence and its context. This clonotype was detected many times. Its antigen remains undetermined. Base qualities are not provided; no much larger clone lies one nucleotide away. These data are taken from a study of T cells after yellow fever vaccination (dated by TCRdb to about 2019). Broadly, across the study: Libraries from fractions with low cell numbers were prepared with the SMART-Seq v4 Ultra Low Input RNA kit. To track T-cell clones before and after primary and booster YFV17D yellow fever vaccination, bulk TCR alpha and beta repertoires were sequenced longitudinally. The cohort comprised two healthy male donors, one aged 18 to 30 and one aged 30 to 40 years. Bulk PBMC replicates and cell subsets were isolated from blood drawn at multiple timepoints before and after both primary and secondary immunization.

Beyond this particular receptor, the publication reports: The study included only a couple of donors, which limits how far the findings can be generalized. Computational filtering was needed because FACS-sorted repertoires could contain abundant contaminating clonotypes from the bulk population. Compared with the primary T-cell response, the secondary T-cell response was faster but weaker, reaching its peak on day 5 rather than on day 15. A small share of clonotypes was detected in both CD4 and CD8 compartments, with the overlap likely arising from convergent recombination. After the booster, most of the clones that had expanded following primary vaccination were detected again (roughly 96% of CD4 and around 90% of CD8), which suggests that memory was broadly maintained.

Including cysteine and phenylalanine, the CDR3 has 16 amino acids. CDR3 DNA only is kept here, 48 bases in frame from base 1. The germline V gene sets CDR1 to SGHDT and CDR2 to YYEEEE. V is clipped by 4 bases and J by 1 base, and the sequence between their germline boundaries is 17 bases long. The treatment or condition label here, explained by the study, means: live attenuated yellow fever vaccine strain. Two biological replicates of bulk PBMCs were collected at each blood-draw timepoint. A standard Ficoll-Paque protocol was used to isolate PBMCs from peripheral blood. TriZol was used to extract RNA from bulk PBMCs, CD4 and CD8 fractions, and dextramer-positive and dextramer-negative fractions. The sequencer listed for this sample is Illumina NovaSeq 6000. TCR cDNA was made using 5'RACE template switching, a step that added a universal primer site and unique molecular identifiers. cDNA synthesis was primed from both the TCR alpha and TCR beta constant segments. Two PCR steps were used to amplify libraries, with sample barcodes and sequencing adapters being added in the second step. Sequencing of the libraries was done on either Illumina HiSeq 2500 (2x100 bp) or NovaSeq (2x150 bp). The paper's data handling went like this. MIGEC was used to demultiplex reads and collapse the reads into UMI consensus sequences, and MiXCR was used for V(D)J alignment. Vaccine-responding clonotypes were defined with edgeR using replicate PBMC samples, requiring FDR below 0.01 and a log2 fold change above 5 up to day 15. Bulk clonotypes were assigned CD4 or CD8 identity according to which sequenced CD4 or CD8 repertoire held them at higher abundance. TCRdb trimmed the raw reads at Q25, called clones with MiXCR and kept productive beta chains. Under each unique CDR3 protein, matching rows form one entry showing the most common genes and DNA. The V and J calls were not made by the authors but by TCRdb's processing. The table for this sample lists some 240,000 distinct CDR3 sequences; approximately 3.6% of them were counted only once. The ten largest clones add up to around 19% of the sample.

This clonotype originated in a man younger than 30 who received the YFV17D yellow fever vaccine. Source: PBMCs, taken 15 days after the yellow fever booster vaccination. The sequence links TRBV5-6 to TRBJ1-1, and perhaps TRBD1 as D gene, on 6 matching bases. The nucleotide sequence reads TGTGCCAGCAGCCCGGACAGCGCTCGATCGAACACTGAAGCTTTCTTT. Its coded protein is CASSPDSARSNTEAFF. Reference TRBV5-6 and TRBJ1-1 proteins supply the regions before and after the CDR3; the full variable domain is: DAGVTQSPTHLIKTRGQQVTLRCSPKSGHDTVSWYQQALGQGPQFIFQYYEEEERQRGNFPDRFSGHQFPNYSSELNVNALLLGDSALYLCASSPDSARSNTEAFFGQGTRLTVV.